The entry below gives a single T cell receptor beta chain sequence along with its context. Its target is not known. The method was immunoSEQ multiplex PCR; TCRdb's version includes in-frame clones alone and lacks a portion of them. The table includes more than 110,000 clones, about nine tenths detected once. These data originate in a study of T cell responses to AZD1222 COVID-19 vaccine. Study conclusions and caveats: The study reported that nearly half of spike-specific TCRs target unmutated variant regions.

The CDR3 totals 13 residues. Per the germline V gene, CDR1 is SGHNT and CDR2 is YENEEA. V lost 2 bases, J lost 1 base, and 5 bases lay in between. Sequencing was performed on peripheral blood, taken on day 0 of AZD1222 vaccination. The chain uses TRBV11-3 and TRBJ1-1, with no clear D. This sequence originates from an adult in good health. Here the CDR3 DNA reads TGTGCCAGCAGCTTATACAGGAACACTGAAGCTTTCTTT. Encoded protein: CASSLYRNTEAFF.